These T cell receptor beta chains were read from a single sample in a study of T cell changes during pregnancy in multiple sclerosis. Using immunoSEQ multiplex PCR, the repertoire was profiled, and TCRdb retains in-frame clones only, with some absent. The sample holds 70,000 or so clones; around 91% are singletons and the top ten take around 0.64%. The starting material was peripheral blood, obtained in the third trimester of pregnancy. The receptor set was obtained from a female donor in good health, enrolled as a control in a pregnancy study. CDR3s include the opening cysteine and the closing phenylalanine or tryptophan. Each record gives: V gene, J gene, D gene, clone size, CDR3 DNA, CDR3 protein. The D gene is left open where the match is weak. Part of the rows lack a size; the others show once, few, many or a class for expanded clones.

V: TRBV19
J: TRBJ1-2
D: TRBD1
size: -
DNA: TGTGCCAGTAGTATGGAGGGACAGGGGCCCCTCGGTGGCTACACCTTC
CDR3: CASSMEGQGPLGGYTF

V: TRBV7-2
J: TRBJ2-1
D: TRBD2
size: few
DNA: TGTGCCAGCAGCTTAGAAGGGACTAGCGGGGTAAATGAGCAGTTCTTC
CDR3: CASSLEGTSGVNEQFF

V: TRBV9
J: TRBJ2-3
D: TRBD2
size: -
DNA: TGTGCCAGCAGCTTAAGACCCTGGCGGGAGGGGACCACAGATACGCAGTATTTT
CDR3: CASSLRPWREGTTDTQYF

V: TRBV28
J: TRBJ2-2
D: TRBD1
size: -
DNA: TGTGCCATCTGGGACAGGGGGCTCACCGGGGAGCTGTTTTTT
CDR3: CAIWDRGLTGELFF

V: TRBV20-1
J: TRBJ2-3
D: -
size: once
DNA: TGCAGTGCCCGGGACTCAGATACGCAGTATTTT
CDR3: CSARDSDTQYF

V: TRBV7-9
J: TRBJ2-4
D: -
size: -
DNA: TGTGCCAGCAGCTTGGGGGACATCCTAACTAAAAACATTCAGTACTTC
CDR3: CASSLGDILTKNIQYF

V: TRBV7-9
J: TRBJ2-2
D: TRBD1
size: -
DNA: TGTGCCAGCACTCAGACAGGGAGAACCGGGGAGCTGTTTTTT
CDR3: CASTQTGRTGELFF

V: TRBV11-3
J: TRBJ2-2
D: -
size: -
DNA: TGTGCCAGCTCCGCACGCGGAACCGGGGAGCTGTTTTTT
CDR3: CASSARGTGELFF

V: TRBV6-1
J: TRBJ2-1
D: TRBD1
size: -
DNA: TGTGCCAGCAGGGATACAGGGGCCGCTAACAATGAGCAGTTCTTC
CDR3: CASRDTGAANNEQFF

V: TRBV5-6
J: TRBJ2-5
D: -
size: -
DNA: TGTGCCAGCAGCCGGTGGGAGACCCAGTACTTC
CDR3: CASSRWETQYF

V: TRBV6-1
J: TRBJ1-2
D: TRBD1
size: -
DNA: TGTGCCAGCAGTGACACAGGGGACTATGGCTACACCTTC
CDR3: CASSDTGDYGYTF

V: TRBV19
J: TRBJ2-7
D: TRBD1
size: -
DNA: TGTGCCAGCCTTTACCGACAGGGACACGGCGAGCAGTACTTC
CDR3: CASLYRQGHGEQYF

V: TRBV27
J: TRBJ1-1
D: -
size: -
DNA: TGTGCCAGCAGTTTACGTCCGCGGGGGGGAACTGAAGCTTTCTTT
CDR3: CASSLRPRGGTEAFF

V: TRBV11-2
J: TRBJ2-7
D: TRBD1
size: once
DNA: TGTGCCAGCAGCTTGGACAGGGGGAGTCTCGAGCAGTACTTC
CDR3: CASSLDRGSLEQYF

V: TRBV19
J: TRBJ1-5
D: -
size: -
DNA: TGTGCAAGTAATGGGGGAGGGGAAAGTGGCAATCAGCCCCAGCATTTT
CDR3: CASNGGGESGNQPQHF

V: TRBV11-3
J: TRBJ2-1
D: -
size: -
DNA: TGTGCCAGCAGCTTAGGGCGGAACAATGAGCAGTTCTTC
CDR3: CASSLGRNNEQFF

V: TRBV9
J: TRBJ2-1
D: TRBD2
size: few
DNA: TGTGCCAGCAGCGTAAGGGGACTAGCCCCGAATGAGCAGTTCTTC
CDR3: CASSVRGLAPNEQFF

V: TRBV14
J: TRBJ1-6
D: -
size: -
DNA: TGTGCCAGCAGCCTTACGGCGGGGAACATAAAGAGCTCCTATAATTCACCCCTCCACTTT
CDR3: CASSLTAGNIKSSYNSPLHF

V: TRBV6-5
J: TRBJ1-4
D: -
size: -
DNA: TGTGCCAGCAGTACGCGAGGGAGGGGTGAAAAACTGTTTTTT
CDR3: CASSTRGRGEKLFF

V: TRBV5-1
J: TRBJ1-4
D: TRBD1
size: -
DNA: TGCGCCAGCAGCTCAGGGGACAGAGATGAAAAACTGTTTTTT
CDR3: CASSSGDRDEKLFF

V: TRBV5-6
J: TRBJ2-5
D: -
size: -
DNA: TGTGCCAGCAGTTCCTTCTACCTACCGGAGACCCAGTACTTC
CDR3: CASSSFYLPETQYF